This note documents a single TCR beta chain sequence. Its target antigen remains unknown. No base qualities exist here, and no much larger clone lies one base off it. Sequencing used an Illumina HiSeq 2500. Quantitative 5'-RACE with molecular barcodes was used to prepare TCR beta libraries. The authors' analysis ran thus. To identify disease-linked TCR variants, a new computational method was used, one built on a probabilistic model of VDJ rearrangement. Using fastp at Q25 and MiXCR, TCRdb reprocessed the public reads and kept productive beta chains. Here each entry gathers all rows of one CDR3 protein and keeps the most common genes and DNA. V and J calls and clone size were set by TCRdb, not the authors. Present in this sample are 250,000 to 350,000 distinct CDR3 sequences, about 20% of which were seen just once. Of the sample, 7.5% to 9.5% is held by the ten largest clones. The record originates from a study of CD8 T cells in ankylosing spondylitis (dated 2017 in TCRdb). Looking at the study overall: To find TCR variants linked to disease, the study profiled T cell receptor beta repertoires in ankylosing spondylitis patients and healthy donors. Peripheral blood was sampled, and synovial fluid was also collected from ankylosing spondylitis patients. The full study cohort was made up of 25 ankylosing spondylitis patients and roughly 100 healthy donors.

Findings and caveats that apply to the study as a whole: According to the report, matched synovial fluid samples from ankylosing spondylitis patients were significantly enriched for the disease-linked clones. Some TCR beta motif variants had previously been reported in synovial fluid and blood of reactive arthritis patients, which suggested common disease-initiation mechanisms. A CD8+ phenotype was shown by the disease-linked clones, which were found at relatively low frequencies in peripheral blood. A TCR beta motif of about 8 highly homologous amino acid variants appeared characteristic of blood from ankylosing spondylitis patients.

The receptor was isolated from a male donor with ankylosing spondylitis or in good health (not recorded which). Sequenced material: blood, either unsorted or a sorted T cell fraction (not recorded which).

The CDR3 reads CASSLDQGLAKNIQYF. The bases read TGTGCCAGCAGCTTAGATCAGGGGTTAGCCAAAAACATTCAGTACTTC. Rearrangement joined TRBV11-2 to TRBJ2-4, with TRBD1 tentatively as D gene (6 bases match). CDR1 and CDR2 are drawn from the germline V gene: SGHAT, FQNNGV. Taken from cysteine to phenylalanine, the CDR3 has 16 residues. Just CDR3 DNA is preserved here, 48 bases in frame from base 1. The trim is 0 bases for V and 0 bases for J, with a gap of 9 bases between the germline ends.